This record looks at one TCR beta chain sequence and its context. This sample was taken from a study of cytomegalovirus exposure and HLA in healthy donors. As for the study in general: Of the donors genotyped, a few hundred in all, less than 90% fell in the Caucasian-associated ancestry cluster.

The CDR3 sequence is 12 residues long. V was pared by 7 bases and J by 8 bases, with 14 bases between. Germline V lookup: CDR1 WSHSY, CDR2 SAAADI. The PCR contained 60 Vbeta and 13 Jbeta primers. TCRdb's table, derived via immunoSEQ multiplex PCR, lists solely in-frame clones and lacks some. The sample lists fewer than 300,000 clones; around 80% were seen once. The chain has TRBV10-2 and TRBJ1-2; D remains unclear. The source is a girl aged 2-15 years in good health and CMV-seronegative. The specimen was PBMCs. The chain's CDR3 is CASTIPGEGYTF. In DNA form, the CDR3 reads TGCGCCAGCACAATCCCCGGGGAAGGCTACACCTTC.